Shown below are 17 T cell receptor beta chains from a single sample sequenced in a study of CD8 T cells in Susac syndrome (dated by TCRdb to about 2019). Library creation used the immunoSEQ multiplex PCR assay. RNA was extracted using the RNeasy kit, and roughly 0.45 to 1 microgram was reverse transcribed with random hexamers. The public sequencing data were trimmed at Q25 with fastp and processed into clonotypes with MiXCR by TCRdb, which kept only in-frame beta chains. A single entry per CDR3 protein holds the most common genes and DNA from its merged rows. In this sample the table shows about 240,000 distinct CDR3 sequences, 90% to 96% of which occur a single time. Under 0.12% of the sample goes to the ten largest clones. The sequenced material came from CD4+ T cells from PBMCs. All receptors come from a human donor with Susac syndrome.

The J gene is TRBJ2-7, the V gene TRBV20-1, with 8 bases fitting TRBD2. The trim removed 0 bases at V and 2 bases at J, leaving 6 bases unmatched. Germline V gene lookup returns CDR1 DFQATT and CDR2 SNEGSKA (reference sequence). This CDR3 region has 15 residues. The CDR3 DNA is TGCAGTGCTAGAGATCGGATTAGCGGGGCCTACGAGCAGTACTTC. Protein: CSARDRISGAYEQYF.

The rearrangement joins TRBV5-6 to TRBJ2-1; D remains unclear. The V end lost 0 bases, the J end lost 1 base, and 5 bases lay between the germline ends. The CDR3 runs to 14 residues. Germline V lookup: CDR1 SGHDT, CDR2 YYEEEE. CDR3 in DNA: TGTGCCAGCAGCTTGGGACTTTCCTACAATGAGCAGTTCTTC. Translating it yields CASSLGLSYNEQFF.

This chain links TRBV29-1 with TRBJ2-7, with D tentatively TRBD1 (6 bases). V was cut by 6 bases and J by 2 bases, with 14 bases left in between. This CDR3 contains 13 residues. In germline, CDR1 is SQVTM, CDR2 ANQGSEA. The DNA of the CDR3 is TGCAGCGTGTGGAACAGGGATCCCTACGAGCAGTACTTC. Amino acids: CSVWNRDPYEQYF.

The chain joins TRBV29-1 to TRBJ1-3, with D perhaps TRBD1 (6 bases). The CDR3 spans 13 residues. In germline, CDR1 is SQVTM, CDR2 ANQGSEA. Between the trimmed V and J ends, which lost 6 bases and 5 bases, there was a span of 14 bases. CDR3 region: CSVETGPRNTIYF. Written as DNA, the CDR3 is TGCAGCGTCGAGACAGGCCCCCGAAACACCATATATTTT.

The chain recombines TRBV3-1 with TRBJ2-7, with D uncertain. There are 12 residues in the CDR3. The V end lost 6 bases, the J end lost 4 bases, and 10 bases lay between the germline ends. Germline V gene sequence: CDR1 LGHDT, CDR2 YNNKEL (reference sequence). CDR3 residues: CASSRIGYEQYF. The CDR3 DNA sequence: TGTGCCAGCAGTCGAATTGGATACGAGCAGTACTTC.

The rearrangement joins TRBV7-9 to TRBJ1-1; no clear D. CDR3 length: 11 residues. Trimming shortened V by 5 bases and J by 7 bases, and 8 bases separated the two germline ends. CDR1 is SEHNR, CDR2 FQNEAQ, per germline (reference sequence). The CDR3 spells CASSAGIEAFF. The CDR3 DNA reads TGTGCCAGCAGCGCCGGGATTGAAGCTTTCTTT.

This rearrangement joins TRBV5-1 to TRBJ2-3; TRBD2 matches at 8 bases. The CDR3 has 15 amino acids. V lost 0 bases and J lost 4; bases outside the gene matches: 4. Germline V gene data show CDR1 as SGHRS and CDR2 as YFSETQ. CDR3 in DNA: TGCGCCAGCAGCTTGGGGGCTAGCGGGCCAGATACGCAGTATTTT. Its translation is CASSLGASGPDTQYF.

This clonotype appeared a few times. The rearrangement uses TRBV30 and TRBJ2-5; D possibly corresponds to TRBD1 (6 bases). There are 14 residues in the CDR3. The germline V gene has CDR1 GTSNPN and CDR2 SVGIG (reference sequence). V dropped 0 bases and J dropped 2 bases, with 10 bases sitting between them. CDR3 DNA sequence: TGTGCCTGGAGTGTACACAGGGCTCAAGAGACCCAGTACTTC. Translated: CAWSVHRAQETQYF. Complete variable domain (other parts from reference TRBV30 and TRBJ2-5): SQTIHQWPATLVQPVGSPLSLECTVEGTSNPNLYWYRQAAGRGLQLLFYSVGIGQISSEVPQNLSASRPQDRQFILSSKKLLLSDSGFYLCAWSVHRAQETQYFGPGTRLLVL.

This chain links TRBV29-1 with TRBJ1-1; no firm D call. Trimming cost V 6 bases and J 5 bases, with 10 bases left between them. The V gene's germline CDR1 is SQVTM and CDR2 ANQGSEA. The CDR3 is 11 residues long. The CDR3 region is CSVGQLTEAFF. The CDR3 DNA follows: TGCAGCGTCGGGCAATTGACTGAAGCTTTCTTT.

This chain joins TRBV29-1 and TRBJ2-1; the D is unclear. Per germline, CDR1 SQVTM and CDR2 ANQGSEA. V was shortened by 8 bases and J by 5 bases, with 25 bases between the two germline ends. This CDR3 contains 16 residues. DNA of the CDR3: TGCAGCTACCTCGGGCGGCCCTTGCCCCCTAACAATGAGCAGTTCTTC. As protein: CSYLGRPLPPNNEQFF.

The rearrangement uses TRBV6-5 and TRBJ1-2; the D is unclear. Germline CDR1 reads MNHEY; CDR2 reads SVGAGI. CDR3 length: 14 amino acids. V shed 7 bases and J shed 0 bases, with 12 bases lying between them. The chain's CDR3 is CASNTVNANYGYTF. The DNA of the CDR3 is TGTGCCAGCAACACAGTAAATGCTAACTATGGCTACACCTTC.

The chain combines TRBV5-4 with TRBJ2-5, with a possible D match to TRBD2 (5 bases). Trimming took off 3 bases at V and 2 bases at J, with 14 bases between the two ends. Germline V CDR1 and CDR2: SGHNT, YYREEE (reference sequence). The CDR3 totals 15 residues. CDR3: CASSSGLLGQETQYF. The DNA for the CDR3 is TGTGCCAGCAGCTCCGGACTGCTAGGGCAAGAGACCCAGTACTTC. The whole variable domain, filled in from reference TRBV5-4 and TRBJ2-5, reads ETGVTQSPTHLIKTRGQQVTLRCSSQSGHNTVSWYQQALGQGPQFIFQYYREEENGRGNFPPRFSGLQFPNYSSELNVNALELDDSALYLCASSSGLLGQETQYFGPGTRLLVL.

V usage is TRBV6-5 and J usage is TRBJ2-1; D is ambiguous. CDR1 is MNHEY and CDR2 is SVGAGI in the germline V gene. The CDR3 extends over 11 amino acids. V was shortened by 7 bases and J by 5 bases, with 6 bases between the two germline ends. In nucleotides, the CDR3 is TGTGCCAGCACACGCGACAATGAGCAGTTCTTC. It codes for CASTRDNEQFF.

The rearrangement uses TRBV12-3 or TRBV12-4 and TRBJ2-2, with a tentative D call TRBD2 (5 bases). This CDR3 spans 14 amino acids. Between the trimmed V and J ends, which lost 0 bases and 3 bases, there was a span of 5 bases. CDR3 sequence: CASSLADYTGELFF. The CDR3 nucleotides are TGTGCCAGCAGTTTAGCGGACTACACCGGGGAGCTGTTTTTT.

The chain links TRBV30 to TRBJ1-1; D gene ambiguous. V was clipped by 0 bases and J by 11 bases, with 13 bases between them. CDR3 length: 12 residues. Germline CDR1 reads GTSNPN; CDR2 reads SVGIG (reference sequence). CDR3 sequence reads: CAWSVPGRGAFF. The CDR3 nucleotides are TGTGCCTGGAGTGTACCCGGGCGTGGGGCTTTCTTT.

The chain combines TRBV25-1 with TRBJ1-2; D gene ambiguous. The CDR3 is 12 residues long. Germline-derived CDR1 and CDR2 are MGHDK and SYGVNS. Trimming shortened V by 2 bases and J by 4 bases, and 5 bases separated the two germline ends. CDR3 bases: TGTGCCAGCAGTGAAGTAAGCTATGGCTACACCTTC. This sequence encodes CASSEVSYGYTF.

V gene TRBV12-3 or TRBV12-4 combines with J gene TRBJ2-7; 11 bases agree with TRBD2. The CDR3 runs to 15 residues. The V gene end was trimmed by 1 base and the J gene end by 3 bases; junction bases not matched to a gene: 2. The CDR3 coding sequence is TGTGCCAGCAGTTTAGTGACTAGCGGGAACTACGAGCAGTACTTC. Its protein is CASSLVTSGNYEQYF.